This T cell receptor beta chain was captured by sequencing in a study of cytomegalovirus exposure and HLA in healthy donors. Across the whole study: A later analysis reported the 90 to 150 validation repertoires used the same platform as the approximately 660 first-cohort repertoires. Study conclusions and caveats: Overall, roughly 170 TCR beta chains were annotated as cytomegalovirus-associated. Cytomegalovirus status was reportedly diagnosed by the classifier with high sensitivity and specificity. Despite most TCR sequences being rare, some public TCRs occurred in many donors.

Concerning this clone itself: Its antigen is unknown.

This CDR3 is 13 amino acids long. V was shortened by 3 bases and J by 7 bases, with 9 bases between the two germline ends. Looked up from germline, CDR1 is SGHVS and CDR2 is FQNEAQ. Method: immunoSEQ multiplex PCR; TCRdb's copy keeps in-frame clones and lacks some. Seen here are 220,000 or so clones, around 78% observed once, and the top ten hold around 5.6%. Material: PBMCs. The clonotype was recovered from a woman under 30 in good health and CMV-seronegative. The chain is built from TRBV7-8 and TRBJ1-4; D remains unclear. CDR3 bases: TGTGCCAGCAGCTTTTACCGAAGTGAAAAACTGTTTTTT. Translation: CASSFYRSEKLFF.